A single sample is the source of the 8 T cell receptor beta chains below, sequenced in a study of a mutant IDH1 vaccine in newly diagnosed glioma. Generated by immunoSEQ multiplex PCR, the TCRdb table keeps only in-frame clones and is missing some. The sample holds 75,000 to 85,000 clones, roughly nine tenths seen once. These receptors have no identified antigens. Time point in this sample: week 5, during vaccination. With topical imiquimod, each dose of the vaccine consisted of 300 ug of mutant IDH1 20-mer peptide. The sample in question was PBMCs, obtained from a glioma patient whose treatment included an IDH1 peptide vaccine. Source of these receptors: a woman aged 45-59 years with glioma.

This clone turned up a few times. The chain uses TRBV19 and TRBJ2-5; D ambiguous. CDR1 and CDR2 (germline): LNHDA, SQIVND (reference sequence). V was shortened by 3 bases and J by 5 bases, with 10 bases between the two germline ends. This CDR3 is built from 13 residues. The chain's CDR3 is CASSIPPAETQYF. The CDR3 DNA follows: TGTGCCAGTAGTATTCCCCCGGCTGAGACCCAGTACTTC.

The chain joins TRBV2 to TRBJ2-1; 12 bases agree with TRBD2. J gave up 10 bases and V 7 bases, and 5 bases lay outside the gene matches. The CDR3 has 13 residues. Germline assignment: CDR1 SNHLY and CDR2 FYNNEI. CDR3 loop: CASMTSGSNEQFF. The CDR3 DNA sequence: TGTGCCAGCATGACTAGCGGGAGTAACGAGCAGTTCTTC.

This CDR3 is CASNKGTGGTEAFF. CDR3 DNA: TGTGCCAGCAACAAGGGGACGGGAGGAACTGAAGCTTTCTTT. The chain has TRBV9 and TRBJ1-1; D is possibly TRBD1 (5 bases). Germline CDR1 SGDLS, CDR2 YYNGEE. CDR3 size: 14 residues. Trimming pared 6 bases from V and 5 bases from J, leaving 17 bases between.

The table lists this clone with a count of one. This rearrangement joins TRBV5-1 to TRBJ2-7; 12 bases agree with TRBD1. This CDR3 comprises 15 residues. The V and J ends lost 4 bases and 3 bases, in that order; junction bases with no gene match: 5. Germline V gene lookup returns CDR1 SGHRS and CDR2 YFSETQ. The CDR3, as DNA: TGCGCCAGCAGCACGGGACAGGGGGCCCTCTACGAGCAGTACTTC. It encodes CASSTGQGALYEQYF.

On this clone: Compared with germline, one end of the junction differs, possibly owing to a read error. The chain is built from TRBV7-7 and TRBJ2-6; no clear D. The CDR3 has 15 residues. Germline loops: CDR1 SSHAT, CDR2 FNYEAQ (reference sequence). The chain's CDR3 is CASSLGSSGANVLTF. DNA for the CDR3: TGTGCTAGCAGCTTAGGTAGTTCTGGGGCCAACGTCCTGACTTTC.

The chain carries TRBV11-2 and TRBJ2-5; D gene uncertain. CDR3 length: 12 residues. Germline CDR1 SGHAT, CDR2 FQNNGV. With 6 bases removed from V and 2 bases from J, the gap between germline ends came to 7 bases. The CDR3 DNA reads as TGTGCCAGCAGTTTCCCGCAAGAGACCCAGTACTTC. It encodes CASSFPQETQYF.

The chain has TRBV12-5 and TRBJ1-3; D is ambiguous. CDR3 length: 13 amino acids. Trimming pared 4 bases from V and 4 bases from J, leaving 8 bases between. In germline, CDR1 is LGHNT, CDR2 FRNRAP. The CDR3: CASGSMSGNTIYF. CDR3 nucleotide sequence: TGTGCTAGTGGTTCGATGTCCGGAAACACCATATATTTT. Full variable domain (outside the CDR3, taken from reference TRBV12-5 and TRBJ1-3): DARVTQTPRHKVTEMGQEVTMRCQPILGHNTVFWYRQTMMQGLELLAYFRNRAPLDDSGMPKDRFSAEMPDATLATLKIQPSEPRDSAVYFCASGSMSGNTIYFGEGSWLTVV.

This chain joins TRBV7-9 and TRBJ2-2, with D perhaps TRBD1 or TRBD2 (6 bases each). Germline lookup yields CDR1 SEHNR and CDR2 FQNEAQ (reference sequence). V shed 5 bases and J shed 1 base, with 14 bases lying between them. CDR3 size: 16 residues. DNA for the CDR3: TGTGCCAGCAGCGCCAGGGGCGGGAAGAACACCGGGGAGCTGTTTTTT. As protein: CASSARGGKNTGELFF.